These 7 T cell receptor beta chains share one sample of origin, sequenced in a study of T cell repertoires in cytomegalovirus infection. Via MiXCR, TCRdb re-called the reads, giving one row per CDR3 protein. The sample includes approximately 320,000 distinct CDR3 sequences, around 9.5% seen only once; the top ten take about 4.5%. The material sequenced was PBMCs. The receptor set was obtained from a human donor in good health (CMV status not recorded). Some clones in this sample may be carry-over from other donors' samples.

This clonotype has at least ten counts. V gene TRBV7-4 combines with J gene TRBJ1-2; 7 positions agree with TRBD1. Unmatched junction bases numbered 4, after V lost 5 bases and J lost 4 bases. Looked up from germline, CDR1 is SGHVT and CDR2 is SQSDAQ. This CDR3 region has 13 residues. In nucleotides, the CDR3 is TGTGCCAGCAGCCGGACAGGAAGCTATGGCTACACCTTC. The encoded protein is CASSRTGSYGYTF.

This clonotype was counted ten times or more. Here the CDR3 DNA reads TGTGCCACCCTCTCCGAAGAGGGAAAACTGTTTTTT. As protein: CATLSEEGKLFF. The chain combines TRBV10-3 with TRBJ1-4; D gene unclear. V gave up 10 bases and J gave up 10 bases, with 16 bases separating them. Germline CDR1 and CDR2: ENHRY and SYGVKD. The CDR3 sequence is 12 residues long.

This rearrangement joins TRBV30 to TRBJ2-5; the D gene is possibly TRBD1 (6 bases). The CDR3 covers 13 residues. Germline assignment: CDR1 GTSNPN and CDR2 SVGIG (reference sequence). Trimming took 4 bases from V and 4 from J, leaving 13 bases between them. The CDR3 DNA reads as TGTGCCTGGACTCCCGGACAGCCAGAGACCCAGTACTTC. It yields the protein CAWTPGQPETQYF.

A few counts support this clonotype. DNA of the CDR3: TGTGCCAGCAGCCCAGGGGGGGCACTAGCGGGAGGTCATGAGCAGTTCTTC. This sequence encodes CASSPGGALAGGHEQFF. This chain links TRBV7-2 with TRBJ2-1; TRBD2 matches 12 bases. The CDR3 spans 17 residues. J gave up 8 bases and V 5 bases, and 13 bases lay outside the gene matches. CDR1 and CDR2 (germline): SGHTA, FQGNSA.

This clonotype was picked up many times. This sequence joins TRBV7-8 and TRBJ2-2; D gene unclear. Between the trimmed V and J ends, which lost 3 bases and 4 bases, there was a span of 9 bases. Germline V lookup: CDR1 SGHVS, CDR2 FQNEAQ. CDR3 size: 14 residues. CDR3 nucleotide sequence: TGTGCCAGCAGCTTCAGCCGTATCACCGGGGAGCTGTTTTTT. Translated: CASSFSRITGELFF.

The chain employs TRBV4-1 and TRBJ2-3, with 8 bases matching TRBD1. This CDR3 is 16 amino acids long. The V gene end was trimmed by 1 base and the J gene end by 1 base; junction bases not matched to a gene: 4. The V gene's germline CDR1 is MGHRA and CDR2 YSYEKL. CDR3 DNA sequence: TGCGCCAGCAGCCAAGGTGGACAGGGACGCACAGATACGCAGTATTTT. This gives the protein CASSQGGQGRTDTQYF.

This clonotype has more than one count but fewer than ten. This sequence joins TRBV28 and TRBJ2-5; 8 positions match TRBD2. CDR1 is MDHEN, CDR2 SYDVKM, per germline. The CDR3 is 16 amino acids. V trimming: 5 bases; J trimming: 5 bases; junction bases outside the gene matches: 13. The CDR3 is CASSTLSSGGPETQYF. The CDR3 DNA follows: TGTGCCAGCAGTACTCTTTCTTCGGGAGGGCCCGAGACCCAGTACTTC.